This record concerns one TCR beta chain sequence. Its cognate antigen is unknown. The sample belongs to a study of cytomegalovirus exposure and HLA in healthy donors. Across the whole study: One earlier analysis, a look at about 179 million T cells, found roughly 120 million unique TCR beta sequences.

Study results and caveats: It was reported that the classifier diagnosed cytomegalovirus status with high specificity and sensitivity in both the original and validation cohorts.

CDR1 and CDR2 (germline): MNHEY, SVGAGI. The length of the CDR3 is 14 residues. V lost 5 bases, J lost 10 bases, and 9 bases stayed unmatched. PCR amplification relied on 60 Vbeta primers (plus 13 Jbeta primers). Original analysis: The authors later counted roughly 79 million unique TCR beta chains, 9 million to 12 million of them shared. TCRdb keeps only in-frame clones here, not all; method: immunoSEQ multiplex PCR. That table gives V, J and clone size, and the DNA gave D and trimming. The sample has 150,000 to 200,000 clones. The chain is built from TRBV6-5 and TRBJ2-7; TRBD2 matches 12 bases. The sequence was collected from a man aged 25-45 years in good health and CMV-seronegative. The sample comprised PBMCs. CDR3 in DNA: TGTGCCAGCAGTCGTCGACTAGCGGGAGAGAGACAGTACTTC. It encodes CASSRRLAGERQYF.